The 31 T cell receptor beta chains presented below share a single source sample, sequenced in a study of blood T cell repertoires in COVID-19. Only in-frame clones appear in the TCRdb table, and some are missing; sequencing was by immunoSEQ multiplex PCR. The table includes 150,000 to 200,000 clones, about 89% detected once. Sequenced sample: peripheral blood. These receptors all stem from a man aged 35-49 years with acute or convalescent COVID-19.

The chain carries TRBV23-1 and TRBJ1-1, with TRBD1 as a possible D gene (6 bases). TRBV23-1 is assigned to the ORF class and has an uncertain function. The CDR3 sequence is 16 residues long. Trimming left V 2 bases short and J 3 bases short, with 16 bases between. In nucleotides, the CDR3 is TGCGCCAGCAGTCAAACCTTCAAGGGGGACGACACTGAAGCTTTCTTT. Its protein is CASSQTFKGDDTEAFF.

This clone has more than one count but fewer than ten. The rearrangement links TRBV19 to TRBJ2-2; D may be TRBD2 (6 bases). V lost 3 bases, J lost 0 bases, and 11 bases lay in between. From germline, CDR1 is LNHDA and CDR2 SQIVND (reference sequence). The CDR3 sequence is 16 residues long. The CDR3: CASSIRRGTNTGELFF. CDR3 sequence (DNA): TGTGCCAGTAGTATCAGGAGGGGCACGAACACCGGGGAGCTGTTTTTT.

This clone showed up just once. The genes are TRBV4-1 and TRBJ2-7; 7 positions agree with TRBD2. The CDR3 sequence is 21 residues long. The germline gives CDR1 MGHRA, CDR2 YSYEKL. Losses at the gene ends were 0 bases for V and 0 bases for J; bases not matched to a gene: 20. The CDR3: CASSQDLDPEVWRGTSYEQYF. The CDR3 coding sequence is TGCGCCAGCAGCCAAGATCTAGACCCCGAAGTGTGGCGGGGGACCTCCTACGAGCAGTACTTC.

This rearrangement joins TRBV7-2 to TRBJ2-2; D possibly corresponds to TRBD2 (5 bases). CDR3 length: 17 amino acids. V shed 4 bases and J shed 2 bases, with 17 bases lying between them. In germline, CDR1 is SGHTA, CDR2 FQGNSA. CDR3 DNA sequence: TGTGCCAGCAGCTACCCCCGGAGCGGAGAAAACACCGGGGAGCTGTTTTTT. Protein: CASSYPRSGENTGELFF.

The chain combines TRBV3-1 (or the pseudogene TRBV3-2) with TRBJ2-3; TRBD2 aligns across 12 bases. CDR1 is LGHDT and CDR2 is YNNKEL in the germline V gene (reference sequence). The CDR3 contains 15 residues. Unmatched junction bases numbered 7, after V lost 10 bases and J lost 2 bases. The CDR3 nucleotides are TGTGCCACCAAAACTAGCGGGGGGCTCACAGATACGCAGTATTTT. This codes for CATKTSGGLTDTQYF.

This rearrangement joins TRBV5-1 to TRBJ2-3; 7 bases align to TRBD1. The CDR3 sequence is 16 residues long. V dropped 1 base and J dropped 1; count of bases not matched to a gene: 6. Germline CDR1 is SGHRS and CDR2 is YFSETQ. CDR3 sequence (DNA): TGCGCCAGCAGCTTGAGTTTAACAGGGGGCACAGATACGCAGTATTTT. Its translation is CASSLSLTGGTDTQYF.

The rearrangement uses TRBV7-2 and TRBJ1-6, with TRBD1 as a possible D gene (6 bases). Trimming took 2 bases from V and 10 from J, leaving 15 bases between them. CDR3 length: 15 residues. Germline CDR1 is SGHTA and CDR2 is FQGNSA. Written as DNA, the CDR3 is TGTGCCAGCAGCTTAAACAGGGCCCCAGAGTCACCCCTCCACTTT. It translates to CASSLNRAPESPLHF.

V gene TRBV20-1 combines with J gene TRBJ2-1; D is perhaps TRBD1 (5 bases). Germline CDR1 is DFQATT and CDR2 is SNEGSKA (reference sequence). V shed 6 bases and J shed 5 bases, with 20 bases lying between them. The CDR3 is 15 amino acids. DNA of the CDR3: TGCAGTGCCAGTCGGAAGGGGCGTGTGGACAATGAGCAGTTCTTC. Encoded protein: CSASRKGRVDNEQFF.

This clone was picked up one time. The V and J genes are TRBV5-6 and TRBJ1-1, with 7 bases matching TRBD1. Per germline, CDR1 SGHDT and CDR2 YYEEEE. CDR3 length: 14 residues. V shed 1 base, J shed 6 bases, and the junction held 6 bases outside the gene matches. Here the CDR3 reads CASSLFQGGAEAFF. DNA of the CDR3: TGTGCCAGCAGCTTGTTCCAGGGGGGAGCTGAAGCTTTCTTT.

The chain carries TRBV4-2 and TRBJ2-3; tentatively, D is TRBD1 (5 bases). Trimming cost V 1 base and J 2 bases, with 16 bases left between them. This CDR3 is 17 amino acids long. Germline lookup yields CDR1 LGHNA and CDR2 YNFKEQ. DNA of the CDR3: TGTGCCAGCAGCCAAGCCAGGGCTGGAGTCTACACAGATACGCAGTATTTT. Translation: CASSQARAGVYTDTQYF.

This clone was counted a few times. This chain links TRBV4-1 with TRBJ1-6; TRBD1 agrees at 9 bases. CDR1 and CDR2 (germline): MGHRA, YSYEKL. J was trimmed by 11 bases and V by 0 bases; bases with no gene match: 5. This CDR3 has 15 amino acids. In DNA form, the CDR3 reads TGCGCCAGCAGCCAAGAGGGACAGGGATTGACACCCCTCCACTTT. It codes for CASSQEGQGLTPLHF.

The rearrangement joins TRBV6-5 to TRBJ2-7; TRBD1 matches 11 bases. With 7 bases clipped from V and 4 bases from J, the junction kept 3 bases outside the gene matches. CDR1 is MNHEY and CDR2 is SVGAGI in the germline V gene. The CDR3 runs to 13 residues. This CDR3 is CASMDRGPYEQYF. CDR3 sequence (DNA): TGTGCCAGCATGGACAGGGGGCCGTACGAGCAGTACTTC.

In this sample, this clone turned up once. V usage is TRBV18 and J usage is TRBJ1-1; possibly TRBD1 for D (6 bases). Germline V gene data show CDR1 as KGHSH and CDR2 as LQKENI. Trimming cost V 6 bases and J 6 bases, with 17 bases left between them. This CDR3 is built from 14 residues. CDR3 nucleotide sequence: TGTGCCAGCTCTTGGGGGCGGGTTGGTGCTGAAGCTTTCTTT. Translating gives CASSWGRVGAEAFF.

About this clone itself: The sample carries other DNA sequences with the same CDR3. The V and J genes are TRBV28 and TRBJ1-1; D may be TRBD1 (5 bases). The CDR3 has 13 residues. V gave up 11 bases and J gave up 0 bases, with 13 bases separating them. Germline CDR1 and CDR2: MDHEN and SYDVKM. The CDR3 DNA reads TGTGCCGCCGGGGGTGCTGTGAACACTGAAGCTTTCTTT. Protein sequence: CAAGGAVNTEAFF.

The chain combines TRBV6-6 with TRBJ2-7; possibly TRBD1 for D (6 bases). Germline CDR1 and CDR2: MNHNY and SVGAGI (reference sequence). The CDR3 sequence is 16 residues long. The ends were cut back, 6 bases at V and 0 bases at J, with 18 bases in the middle. CDR3 amino acids: CASSPLPRTDSYEQYF. The CDR3 region has the DNA TGTGCCAGCAGCCCACTCCCCCGGACAGACTCCTACGAGCAGTACTTC.

This chain uses TRBV7-9 with TRBJ1-2, with 9 bases aligning to TRBD1. J was trimmed by 5 bases and V by 5 bases; bases with no gene match: 6. CDR1 and CDR2 from the germline V gene are SEHNR and FQNEAQ (reference sequence). The CDR3 length is 14 residues. The CDR3: CASSPTQGAYGYTF. DNA of the CDR3: TGTGCCAGCAGCCCAACACAGGGGGCATATGGCTACACCTTC.

The chain combines TRBV11-2 with TRBJ1-2; the D gene is possibly TRBD1 (6 bases). The germline V gene encodes CDR1 SGHAT and CDR2 FQNNGV. This CDR3 contains 16 residues. Deletions cut 5 bases from V and 4 bases from J, with 20 bases between. This chain's CDR3 is CASSASTGHLTYGYTF. In DNA, the CDR3 is TGTGCCAGCAGCGCCTCGACGGGACACCTAACCTATGGCTACACCTTC. The full variable domain, in which reference TRBV11-2 and TRBJ1-2 provide the parts outside the CDR3, is EAGVAQSPRYKIIEKRQSVAFWCNPISGHATLYWYQQILGQGPKLLIQFQNNGVVDDSQLPKDRFSAERLKGVDSTLKIQPAKLEDSAVYLCASSASTGHLTYGYTFGSGTRLTVV.

This clone appeared a single time. The chain is built from TRBV7-2 and TRBJ1-2; weak D call: TRBD1 (5 bases). V was pared by 5 bases and J by 5 bases, with 9 bases between. Germline V CDR1 and CDR2: SGHTA, FQGNSA. There are 12 residues in the CDR3. In DNA, the CDR3 is TGTGCCAGCAGCCAAACAGGATATGGCTACACCTTC. Translated: CASSQTGYGYTF.

The count of this clone is one. The DNA for the CDR3 is TGTGCCAGCAGTCGGGGGACAGGGGCCAATCAGCCCCAGCATTTT. Encoded protein: CASSRGTGANQPQHF. J is TRBJ1-5 and V is TRBV6-5; 10 positions agree with TRBD1. With 5 bases clipped from V and 3 bases from J, the junction kept 4 bases outside the gene matches. Germline CDR1 MNHEY, CDR2 SVGAGI. The CDR3 totals 15 residues.

The gene calls are TRBV19 and TRBJ2-7, with D uncertain. Trimming left V 5 bases short and J 3 bases short, with 11 bases between. The CDR3 contains 13 residues. CDR1 and CDR2 (germline): LNHDA, SQIVND (reference sequence). This chain's CDR3 is CASSQTPYYEQYF. DNA of the CDR3: TGTGCCAGTAGTCAAACACCTTACTACGAGCAGTACTTC.

The CDR3 spells CASSLGGVGGRATNEKLFF. DNA for the CDR3: TGTGCCAGCAGCTTAGGGGGAGTCGGGGGGAGAGCAACTAATGAAAAACTGTTTTTT. This rearrangement joins TRBV7-9 to TRBJ1-4; D possibly corresponds to TRBD1 (5 bases). The V gene's germline CDR1 is SEHNR and CDR2 FQNEAQ (reference sequence). CDR3 size: 19 residues. V was pared by 1 base and J by 0 bases, with 18 bases between.

This chain joins TRBV5-4 and TRBJ2-1; 14 nucleotides line up with TRBD2. CDR3 length: 19 residues. The germline V gene encodes CDR1 SGHNT and CDR2 YYREEE (reference sequence). V lost 0 bases and J lost 9; bases outside the gene matches: 14. CDR3 amino acids: CASSLAGTSGGRALGEQFF. The CDR3 nucleotides read TGTGCCAGCAGCTTGGCCGGGACTAGCGGGGGTAGGGCTTTAGGTGAGCAGTTCTTC.

This chain uses TRBV5-8 with TRBJ2-3; 7 positions agree with TRBD1. V lost 2 bases and J lost 4; bases outside the gene matches: 4. Germline CDR1 SGHTS, CDR2 YDEGEE. The CDR3 spans 14 residues. CDR3 protein: CASSFTGAADTQYF. CDR3 DNA sequence: TGTGCCAGCAGCTTTACAGGGGCGGCAGATACGCAGTATTTT.

The CDR3 spells CASSPPGQLSYEQYF. The CDR3, as DNA: TGTGCCAGCAGCCCCCCGGGACAGTTGTCCTACGAGCAGTACTTC. The V and J genes are TRBV7-9 and TRBJ2-7; 7 positions agree with TRBD1. Germline loops: CDR1 SEHNR, CDR2 FQNEAQ (reference sequence). CDR3 length: 15 amino acids. V was clipped by 5 bases and J by 1 base; unmatched bases: 8.

This rearrangement joins TRBV20-1 to TRBJ2-3; 8 bases fit TRBD2. Per the germline V gene, CDR1 is DFQATT and CDR2 is SNEGSKA (reference sequence). Losses at the gene ends were 3 bases for V and 1 base for J; bases not matched to a gene: 3. The CDR3 runs 14 residues. Written as DNA, the CDR3 is TGCAGTGCTAGTAAGCGGGGGCGCACAGATACGCAGTATTTT. This codes for CSASKRGRTDTQYF.

The chain has TRBV29-1 and TRBJ1-1, with no clear D. The germline gives CDR1 SQVTM, CDR2 ANQGSEA. Trimming cost V 7 bases and J 1 base, with 7 bases left between them. This CDR3 contains 11 residues. The DNA of the CDR3 is TGCAGCGCCGAACAGAACACTGAAGCTTTCTTT. Amino acids: CSAEQNTEAFF.

This sequence joins TRBV10-1 and TRBJ1-5; 8 nucleotides agree with TRBD1. Germline values: CDR1 WNHNN, CDR2 SYGVQD (reference sequence). The length of the CDR3 is 13 residues. After removal of 6 bases from V and 5 bases from J, the junction contained 3 bases not matched to a gene. The CDR3 loop reads CASSQDRDQPQHF. The DNA of the CDR3 is TGCGCCAGCAGCCAGGACAGGGATCAGCCCCAGCATTTT.

The rearrangement uses TRBV6-5 and TRBJ1-4; 7 nucleotides agree with TRBD1. Germline V lookup: CDR1 MNHEY, CDR2 SVGAGI. Trimming removed 4 bases from V and 7 bases from J; junction bases left unmatched: 6. This CDR3 is built from 14 residues. CDR3 amino acids: CASSFQGVGEKLFF. CDR3 DNA: TGTGCCAGCAGTTTCCAGGGGGTGGGTGAAAAACTGTTTTTT.

The chain combines TRBV5-4 with TRBJ1-4; tentatively, D is TRBD1 (6 bases). The CDR3 extends over 15 amino acids. Germline V lookup: CDR1 SGHNT, CDR2 YYREEE (reference sequence). Trimming took off 0 bases at V and 2 bases at J, with 8 bases between the two ends. The CDR3 loop reads CASSLGGQTNEKLFF. CDR3 DNA sequence: TGTGCCAGCAGCTTGGGCGGACAGACTAATGAAAAACTGTTTTTT.

The chain couples TRBV18 to TRBJ1-4, with 8 bases lining up with TRBD1. Trimming cost V 3 bases and J 4 bases; bases outside gene matches: 1. This CDR3 has 14 residues. The germline V gene encodes CDR1 KGHSH and CDR2 LQKENI. CDR3 DNA sequence: TGTGCCAGCTCACCGGACAGGGTTAATGAAAAACTGTTTTTT. It is translated as CASSPDRVNEKLFF.

The chain uses TRBV20-1 and TRBJ2-4, with D uncertain. This CDR3 spans 11 amino acids. The V and J ends lost 7 bases and 4 bases respectively, with 8 bases between them. Germline V lookup: CDR1 DFQATT, CDR2 SNEGSKA (reference sequence). CDR3 residues: CSGAGKNIQYF. Here the CDR3 DNA reads TGCAGTGGTGCCGGGAAAAACATTCAGTACTTC.